Each of the 5 T cell receptor beta chains below was sequenced from the same sample in a study of blood T cell repertoires in COVID-19. Libraries were prepared by immunoSEQ multiplex PCR; TCRdb keeps only in-frame clonotypes and omits some of them. The sample has roughly 130,000 clones; roughly 80% are singletons. The sample was peripheral blood. The source of these receptors is a woman aged 45-65 years with acute or convalescent COVID-19.

This clone was observed a single time. V and J are TRBV6-1 and TRBJ1-2; D is perhaps TRBD1 (6 bases). There are 16 residues in the CDR3. From germline, CDR1 is MNHNS and CDR2 SASEGT. With 2 bases removed from V and 0 bases from J, the gap between germline ends came to 13 bases. The CDR3 region has the DNA TGTGCCAGCAGTGAACCGGGACAACGAGCTAACTATGGCTACACCTTC. This encodes CASSEPGQRANYGYTF.

The chain uses TRBV6-5 and TRBJ1-4, with 11 nucleotides matching TRBD1. J lost 10 bases, V lost 5 bases, and 6 bases had no gene match. The CDR3 spans 14 residues. The V gene's germline CDR1 is MNHEY and CDR2 SVGAGI. The CDR3 here is CASSPGTGGSKLFF. CDR3 in DNA: TGTGCCAGCAGTCCCGGGACAGGGGGTTCAAAACTGTTTTTT.

The chain joins TRBV5-1 to TRBJ2-7; 7 positions match TRBD2. This CDR3 is built from 14 residues. CDR1 is SGHRS and CDR2 is YFSETQ in the germline V gene. V lost 4 bases, J lost 1 base, and 5 bases stayed unmatched. In DNA form, the CDR3 reads TGCGCCAGCAGCCTTAGGACTAGATCCTACGAGCAGTACTTC. Protein sequence: CASSLRTRSYEQYF.

The chain joins TRBV28 to TRBJ2-2, with a weak D call TRBD1 (6 bases). CDR3 length: 14 residues. V dropped 6 bases and J dropped 5 bases, with 13 bases sitting between them. Per the germline V gene, CDR1 is MDHEN and CDR2 is SYDVKM. CDR3 region: CASRPNRVTGELFF. The DNA for the CDR3 is TGTGCCAGCAGACCTAACAGGGTTACCGGGGAGCTGTTTTTT.

This sequence joins TRBV6-2 or TRBV6-3 and TRBJ1-2; TRBD1 might be the D (5 bases). This CDR3 spans 16 amino acids. Trimming took 2 bases from V and 2 from J, leaving 15 bases between them. The germline V gene has CDR1 MNHEY and CDR2 SVGEGT. CDR3 in amino acids: CASSYRGSSGNYGYTF. CDR3 nucleotide sequence: TGTGCCAGCAGTTACCGGGGGTCCAGCGGAAACTATGGCTACACCTTC.